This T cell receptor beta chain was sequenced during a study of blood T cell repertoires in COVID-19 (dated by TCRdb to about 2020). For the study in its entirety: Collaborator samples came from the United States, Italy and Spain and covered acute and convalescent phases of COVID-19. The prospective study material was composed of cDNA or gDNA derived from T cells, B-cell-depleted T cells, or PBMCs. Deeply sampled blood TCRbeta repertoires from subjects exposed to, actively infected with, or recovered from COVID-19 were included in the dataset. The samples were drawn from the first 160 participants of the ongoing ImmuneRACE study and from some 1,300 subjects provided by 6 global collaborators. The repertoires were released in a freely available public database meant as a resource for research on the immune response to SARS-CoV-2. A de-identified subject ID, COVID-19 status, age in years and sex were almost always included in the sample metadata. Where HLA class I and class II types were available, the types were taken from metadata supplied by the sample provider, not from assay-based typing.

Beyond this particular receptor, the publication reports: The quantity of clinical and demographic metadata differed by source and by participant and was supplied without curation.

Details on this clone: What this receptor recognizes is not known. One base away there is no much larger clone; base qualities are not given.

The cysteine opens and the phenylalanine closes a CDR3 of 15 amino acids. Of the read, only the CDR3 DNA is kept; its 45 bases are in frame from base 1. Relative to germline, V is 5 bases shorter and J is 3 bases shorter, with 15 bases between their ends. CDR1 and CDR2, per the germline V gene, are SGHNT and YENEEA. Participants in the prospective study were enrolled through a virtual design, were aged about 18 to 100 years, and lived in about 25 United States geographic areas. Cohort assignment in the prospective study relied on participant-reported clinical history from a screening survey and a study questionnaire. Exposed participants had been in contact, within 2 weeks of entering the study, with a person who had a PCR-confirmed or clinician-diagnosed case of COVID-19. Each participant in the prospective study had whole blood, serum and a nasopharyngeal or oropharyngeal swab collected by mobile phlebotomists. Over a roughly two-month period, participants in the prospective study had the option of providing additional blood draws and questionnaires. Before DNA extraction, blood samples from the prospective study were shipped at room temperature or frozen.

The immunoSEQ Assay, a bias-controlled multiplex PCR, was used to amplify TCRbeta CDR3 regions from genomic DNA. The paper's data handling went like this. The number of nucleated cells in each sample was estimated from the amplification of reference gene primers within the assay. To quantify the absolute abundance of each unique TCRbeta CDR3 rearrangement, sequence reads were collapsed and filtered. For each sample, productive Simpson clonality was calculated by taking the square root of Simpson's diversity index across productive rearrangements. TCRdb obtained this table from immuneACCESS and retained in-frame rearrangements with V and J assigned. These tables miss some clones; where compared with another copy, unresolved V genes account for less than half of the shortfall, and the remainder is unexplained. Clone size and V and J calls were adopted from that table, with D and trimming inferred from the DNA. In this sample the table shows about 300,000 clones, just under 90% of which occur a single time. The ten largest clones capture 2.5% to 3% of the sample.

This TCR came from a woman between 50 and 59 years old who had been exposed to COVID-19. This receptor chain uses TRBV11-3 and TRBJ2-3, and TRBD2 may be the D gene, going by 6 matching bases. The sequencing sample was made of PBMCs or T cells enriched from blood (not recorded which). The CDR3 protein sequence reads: CASSTGLLETDTQYF. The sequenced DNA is TGTGCCAGCAGCACGGGACTCCTGGAGACAGATACGCAGTATTTT.